These 21 T cell receptor beta chains share one sample of origin, sequenced in a study of quantifying T cell responses using KT2 cells. Looking at the study overall: TCR alpha and beta constant-region primers primed reverse transcription of RNA.

An oligo carrying a UMI was ligated to the cDNA 3' end. The first PCR ran 4 to 5 cycles with an equimolar RC1.1 and RC1.2 beta primer mix. TCRdb fed the UMI-ligation and nested PCR reads into MiXCR, producing one record per CDR3 protein. The repertoire holds some 34,000 distinct CDR3 sequences, 10% to 13% seen once, with around a tenth in the top ten. The sequenced material came from PBMCs spiked with cells of the T cell clone KT2. The receptors here all came from a human donor.

This clonotype showed up just a few times. J is TRBJ2-3 and V is TRBV24-1; maybe TRBD1 (6 bases). Germline loops: CDR1 KGHDR, CDR2 SFDVKD. V lost 8 bases, J lost 4 bases, and 12 bases lay in between. The CDR3 is 13 residues long. This chain's CDR3 is CATKSGAADTQYF. The CDR3 nucleotides are TGTGCCACCAAATCAGGGGCAGCAGATACGCAGTATTTT.

The gene calls are TRBV28 and TRBJ1-1; 7 bases agree with TRBD1. J lost 3 bases, V lost 6 bases, and 4 bases had no gene match. This CDR3 comprises 13 residues. Germline CDR1 and CDR2: MDHEN and SYDVKM. The DNA for the CDR3 is TGTGCCAGCAGGTCACAGGGGTACACTGAAGCTTTCTTT. It is translated as CASRSQGYTEAFF.

This clonotype has only a few counts. The chain uses TRBV11-2 and TRBJ2-3; 12 bases match TRBD2. V was pared by 6 bases and J by 3 bases, with 13 bases of the junction left unmatched. Germline V gives CDR1 SGHAT, CDR2 FQNNGV. The length of the CDR3 is 18 residues. Here the CDR3 DNA reads TGTGCCAGCAGATTGCTAGCGGGGGGGCGGAACGTAACAGATACGCAGTATTTT. Its protein is CASRLLAGGRNVTDTQYF.

At least ten counts were recorded for this clonotype. This chain connects TRBV6-2 or TRBV6-3 to TRBJ2-1; possibly TRBD2 for D (6 bases). Trimming removed 5 bases from V and 7 bases from J, with 18 bases in between. CDR1 MNHEY and CDR2 SVGEGT come from the germline V gene. The CDR3 extends over 15 amino acids. CDR3 nucleotides: TGTGCCAGCAGTGACGGGGGTAGCGGTGATAATGAGCAGTTCTTC. Protein product: CASSDGGSGDNEQFF.

This rearrangement joins TRBV9 to TRBJ2-1, with D possibly matching TRBD2 (6 bases). Germline CDR1 and CDR2: SGDLS and YYNGEE. Trimming removed 3 bases from V and 7 bases from J, with 17 bases in between. This CDR3 region has 15 residues. The CDR3 is CASSGAGSPENEQFF. The CDR3 nucleotides read TGTGCCAGCAGCGGAGCCGGGAGCCCTGAGAATGAGCAGTTCTTC.

The chain joins TRBV18 to TRBJ2-7; TRBD2 aligns across 13 bases. This CDR3 comprises 17 residues. Trimming cost V 5 bases and J 3 bases; bases outside gene matches: 10. CDR1 is KGHSH and CDR2 is LQKENI in the germline V gene. The CDR3 sequence is CASSSVGLAGDHYEQYF. CDR3 nucleotides: TGTGCCAGCTCATCCGTTGGACTAGCGGGAGACCACTACGAGCAGTACTTC.

At least ten counts were recorded for this clonotype. The V and J genes are TRBV12-2 and TRBJ1-5; TRBD1 is the table's D call, not checked against the DNA. TRBV12-2 is tagged as a pseudogene. There are 13 residues in the CDR3. CDR3 DNA: TGTGCAAGTCGCTACGTCCCGAATCAGCCCCAGCATTTT. It codes for CASRYVPNQPQHF.

This clonotype was found once. A read error may explain this, as a much larger clone is one base away. V is TRBV4-3 and J is TRBJ2-3; no definite D call. CDR1 LGHNA and CDR2 YSLEER come from the germline V gene. V was shortened by 0 bases and J by 0 bases, with 16 bases between the two germline ends. There are 18 residues in the CDR3. This CDR3 is CASSQDYSGGYSTDTQYF. CDR3 DNA: TGCGCCAGCAGCCAAGATTACTCTGGCGGCTATAGCACAGATACGCAGTATTTT.

There are a few counts of this clonotype. This chain links TRBV5-1 with TRBJ1-2, with 11 bases that match TRBD1. The trim removed 4 bases at V and 2 bases at J, leaving 22 bases unmatched. The CDR3 consists of 21 residues. The germline CDR1 and CDR2 sequences are SGHRS and YFSETQ. CDR3 bases: TGCGCCAGCAGCCCGGACAGGGGGCCCCAATCAACCTCCCGGGCCAACTATGGCTACACCTTC. Protein sequence: CASSPDRGPQSTSRANYGYTF.

This clonotype has a count of ten or more. The chain recombines TRBV29-1 with TRBJ2-1, with 11 positions matching TRBD2. This CDR3 spans 14 amino acids. Germline assignment: CDR1 SQVTM and CDR2 ANQGSEA. V lost 5 bases and J lost 10; bases outside the gene matches: 10. The CDR3 here is CSVNRDLAGGEQFF. The CDR3, as DNA: TGCAGCGTTAACAGGGATCTAGCGGGAGGCGAGCAGTTCTTC.

This clonotype was picked up a small number of times. This chain uses TRBV12-3 or TRBV12-4 with TRBJ2-7; 7 nucleotides line up with TRBD2. With V trimmed by 8 bases and J by 2 bases, 6 bases remained unmatched. The CDR3 is 13 residues long. CDR3 coding DNA: TGTGCCAGCTGTCGAGCGGGAACCTACGAGCAGTACTTC. Its translation is CASCRAGTYEQYF.

This chain joins TRBV21-1 and TRBJ2-6; TRBD1 is the table's D call and was not checked against the DNA. TRBV21-1 is a listed pseudogene. The CDR3 is made up of 20 amino acids. In DNA, the CDR3 is TGTGCCAGCAGCAAATTTCCTCCTAAGGGGATCCCTTCTGGGGCCAACGTCCTGACTTTC. Encoded protein: CASSKFPPKGIPSGANVLTF.

The chain has TRBV20-1 and TRBJ1-6; tentatively, D is TRBD1 (5 bases). Between the trimmed V and J ends, which lost 6 bases and 0 bases, there was a span of 15 bases. This CDR3 spans 16 amino acids. Germline lookup yields CDR1 DFQATT and CDR2 SNEGSKA (reference sequence). Here the CDR3 DNA reads TGCAGTGCACCCACAGGTTCATCCTCCTATAATTCACCCCTCCACTTT. Residues: CSAPTGSSSYNSPLHF.

The chain combines TRBV5-4 with TRBJ1-2; 10 nucleotides line up with TRBD1. V dropped 0 bases and J dropped 10; count of bases not matched to a gene: 9. Germline CDR1 is SGHNT and CDR2 is YYREEE (reference sequence). The CDR3 sequence is 15 residues long. CDR3 amino acids: CASSLGFGTGDAYTF. The CDR3 DNA sequence: TGTGCCAGCAGCTTGGGGTTCGGGACAGGGGATGCCTACACCTTC.

The chain links TRBV10-3 to TRBJ2-7; 8 bases are a match to TRBD1. V dropped 7 bases and J dropped 0; count of bases not matched to a gene: 5. Germline V lookup: CDR1 ENHRY, CDR2 SYGVKD. This CDR3 is built from 14 residues. The CDR3 spells CAITAGTGSYEQYF. In DNA, the CDR3 is TGTGCCATCACCGCCGGGACAGGCTCCTACGAGCAGTACTTC.

This clonotype turned up a few times. The V call is TRBV7-2, the J call TRBJ2-1; D ambiguous. V lost 2 bases and J lost 9, with 17 bases in between. The germline V gene has CDR1 SGHTA and CDR2 FQGNSA. This CDR3 comprises 15 residues. This chain's CDR3 is CASSLLSGYGSEQFF. CDR3 coding DNA: TGTGCCAGCAGCTTACTTTCCGGGTACGGAAGTGAGCAGTTCTTC.

The chain is built from TRBV5-1 and TRBJ2-7, with TRBD1 matching over 8 bases. Germline V gene sequence: CDR1 SGHRS, CDR2 YFSETQ. Trimming took 4 bases from V and 5 from J; bases not matched to a gene: 11. The CDR3 contains 15 residues. CDR3 loop: CASSPRTDRGHEQYF. The CDR3 nucleotides are TGCGCCAGCAGCCCTCGAACCGACAGGGGCCACGAGCAGTACTTC.

By frequency in the sample, this clonotype is medium-sized (0.01 to 0.1%). This chain's CDR3 is CAWSPSMNTEAFF. CDR3 nucleotides: TGTGCCTGGAGTCCGTCAATGAACACTGAAGCTTTCTTT. This chain joins TRBV30 and TRBJ1-1; D is uncertain. This CDR3 contains 13 residues. V shed 2 bases and J shed 0 bases, with 7 bases lying between them. The germline gives CDR1 GTSNPN, CDR2 SVGIG (reference sequence).

In this sample, this clonotype turned up many times. The rearrangement links TRBV12-3 or TRBV12-4 to TRBJ2-7; D gene uncertain. Trimming stripped 3 bases from V and 6 bases from J, with 12 bases between. The CDR3 sequence is 13 residues long. The DNA for the CDR3 is TGTGCCAGCAGTTTTGGTCTCCGGGCCGAGCAGTACTTC. It translates to CASSFGLRAEQYF.

This clonotype was seen repeatedly, ten times or more. The chain joins TRBV12-3 or TRBV12-4 to TRBJ2-7; D remains ambiguous. The CDR3 sequence is 13 residues long. The ends were cut back, 5 bases at V and 2 bases at J, with 10 bases in the middle. CDR3 in amino acids: CASSLQRTYEQYF. For the CDR3, the DNA is TGTGCCAGCAGTCTGCAGAGGACCTACGAGCAGTACTTC.

This clonotype came up a few times. The chain carries TRBV20-1 and TRBJ2-1; 10 bases are a match to TRBD2. Per the germline V gene, CDR1 is DFQATT and CDR2 is SNEGSKA (reference sequence). The V gene end was trimmed by 0 bases and the J gene end by 4 bases; junction bases not matched to a gene: 9. There are 17 residues in the CDR3. CDR3 nucleotide sequence: TGCAGTGCTAGAGATATCGACAGCGGGGGGGGATACAATGAGCAGTTCTTC. Translation: CSARDIDSGGGYNEQFF.